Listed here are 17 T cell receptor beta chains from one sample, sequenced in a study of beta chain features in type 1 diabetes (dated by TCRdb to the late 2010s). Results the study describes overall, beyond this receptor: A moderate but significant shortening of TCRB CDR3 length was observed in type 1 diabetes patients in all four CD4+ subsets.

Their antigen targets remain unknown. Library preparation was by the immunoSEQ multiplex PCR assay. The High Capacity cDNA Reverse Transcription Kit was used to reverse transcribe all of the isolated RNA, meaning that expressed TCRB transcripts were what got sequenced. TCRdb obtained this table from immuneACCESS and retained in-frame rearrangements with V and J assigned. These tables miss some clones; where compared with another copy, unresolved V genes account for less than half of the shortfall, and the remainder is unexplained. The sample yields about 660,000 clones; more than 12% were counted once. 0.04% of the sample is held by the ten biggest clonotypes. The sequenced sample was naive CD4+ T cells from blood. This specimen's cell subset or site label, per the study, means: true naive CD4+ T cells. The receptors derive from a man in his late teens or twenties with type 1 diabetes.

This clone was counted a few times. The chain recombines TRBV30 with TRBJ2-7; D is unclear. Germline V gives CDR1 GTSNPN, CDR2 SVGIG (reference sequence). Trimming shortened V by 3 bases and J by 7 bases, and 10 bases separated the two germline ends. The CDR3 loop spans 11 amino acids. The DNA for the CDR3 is TGTGCCTGGAGGGACGGTGGGGAGCAGTACTTC. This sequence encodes CAWRDGGEQYF.

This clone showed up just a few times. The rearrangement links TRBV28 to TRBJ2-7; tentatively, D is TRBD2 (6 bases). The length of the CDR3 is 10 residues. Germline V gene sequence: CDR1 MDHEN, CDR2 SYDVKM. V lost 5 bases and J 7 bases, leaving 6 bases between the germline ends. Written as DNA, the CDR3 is TGTGCCAGCAGTGGGGGGGAGCAGTACTTC. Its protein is CASSGGEQYF.

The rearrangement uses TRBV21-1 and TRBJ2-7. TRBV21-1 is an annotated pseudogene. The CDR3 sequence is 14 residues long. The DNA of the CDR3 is TGTGCCAGCAGCAAAGCAACTTGGGGGAACGAGCAGTACTTC. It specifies CASSKATWGNEQYF.

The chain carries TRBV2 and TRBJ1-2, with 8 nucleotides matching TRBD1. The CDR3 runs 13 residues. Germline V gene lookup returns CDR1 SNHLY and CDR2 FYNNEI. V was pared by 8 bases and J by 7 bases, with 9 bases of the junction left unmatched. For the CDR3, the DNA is TGTGCCAGCCGGGTCGGAGGACAGGGTGGCTACACCTTC. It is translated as CASRVGGQGGYTF.

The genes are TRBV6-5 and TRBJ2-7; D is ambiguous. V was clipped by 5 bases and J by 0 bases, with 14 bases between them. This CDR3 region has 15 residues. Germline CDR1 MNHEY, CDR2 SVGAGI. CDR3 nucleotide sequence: TGTGCCAGCAGTCGTAACGAGCTAAGCTCCTACGAGCAGTACTTC. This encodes CASSRNELSSYEQYF.

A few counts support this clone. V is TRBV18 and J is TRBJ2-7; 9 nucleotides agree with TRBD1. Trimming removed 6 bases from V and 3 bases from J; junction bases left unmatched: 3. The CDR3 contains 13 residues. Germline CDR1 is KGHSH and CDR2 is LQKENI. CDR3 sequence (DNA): TGTGCCAGCTCCGTGGGACAGGGCTACGAGCAGTACTTC. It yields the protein CASSVGQGYEQYF. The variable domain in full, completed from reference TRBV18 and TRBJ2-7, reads NAGVMQNPRHLVRRRGQEARLRCSPMKGHSHVYWYRQLPEEGLKFMVYLQKENIIDESGMPKERFSAEFPKEGPSILRIQQVVRGDSAAYFCASSVGQGYEQYFGPGTRLTVT.

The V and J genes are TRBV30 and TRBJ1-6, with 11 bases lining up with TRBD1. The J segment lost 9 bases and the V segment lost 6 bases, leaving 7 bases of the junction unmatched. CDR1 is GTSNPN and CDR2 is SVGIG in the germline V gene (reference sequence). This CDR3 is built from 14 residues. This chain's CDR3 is CACPPGTGGSPLHF. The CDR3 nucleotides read TGTGCCTGTCCCCCTGGGACAGGGGGTTCACCCCTCCACTTT.

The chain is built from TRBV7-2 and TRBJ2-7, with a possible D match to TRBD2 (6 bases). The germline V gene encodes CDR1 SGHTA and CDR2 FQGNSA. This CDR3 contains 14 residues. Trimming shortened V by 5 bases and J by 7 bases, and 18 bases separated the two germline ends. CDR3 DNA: TGTGCCAGCAGCCCTCGGGACTCTGCCCGGGAGCAGTACTTC. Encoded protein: CASSPRDSAREQYF.

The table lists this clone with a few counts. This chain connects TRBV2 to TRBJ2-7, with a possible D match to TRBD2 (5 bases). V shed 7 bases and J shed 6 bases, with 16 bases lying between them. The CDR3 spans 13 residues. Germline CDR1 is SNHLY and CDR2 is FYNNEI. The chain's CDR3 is CASTREEPGEQYF. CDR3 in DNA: TGTGCCAGCACGAGGGAAGAGCCGGGCGAGCAGTACTTC. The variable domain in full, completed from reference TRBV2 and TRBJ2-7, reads EPEVTQTPSHQVTQMGQEVILRCVPISNHLYFYWYRQILGQKVEFLVSFYNNEISEKSEIFDDQFSVERPDGSNFTLKIRSTKLEDSAMYFCASTREEPGEQYFGPGTRLTVT.

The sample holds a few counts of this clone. The chain's CDR3 is CASRAASSYNSPLHF. The CDR3 DNA is TGTGCCAGCCGGGCCGCAAGCTCCTATAATTCACCCCTCCACTTT. This chain connects TRBV6-5 to TRBJ1-6, with D unresolved. V was pared by 8 bases and J by 0 bases, with 11 bases between. In germline, CDR1 is MNHEY, CDR2 SVGAGI. This CDR3 has 15 amino acids.

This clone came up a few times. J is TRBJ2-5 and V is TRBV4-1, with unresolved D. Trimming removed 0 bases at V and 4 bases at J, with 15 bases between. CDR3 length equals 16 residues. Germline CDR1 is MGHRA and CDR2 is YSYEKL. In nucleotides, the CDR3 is TGCGCCAGCAGCCAAGATAGGTCGGCAGGTGGAGAGACCCAGTACTTC. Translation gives CASSQDRSAGGETQYF.

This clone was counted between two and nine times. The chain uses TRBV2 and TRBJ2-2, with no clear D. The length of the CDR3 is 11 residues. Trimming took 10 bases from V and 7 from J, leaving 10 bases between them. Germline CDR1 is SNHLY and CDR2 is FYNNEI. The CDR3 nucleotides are TGTGCCACCCCTCCCGGCGGGGAGCTGTTTTTT. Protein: CATPPGGELFF.

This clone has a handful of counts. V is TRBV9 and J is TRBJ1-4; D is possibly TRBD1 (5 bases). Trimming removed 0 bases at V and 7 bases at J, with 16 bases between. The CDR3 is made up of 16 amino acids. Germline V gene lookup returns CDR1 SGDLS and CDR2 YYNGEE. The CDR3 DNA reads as TGTGCCAGCAGCGTAGGAGGCGGGGGATCAGGTGAAAAACTGTTTTTT. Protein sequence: CASSVGGGGSGEKLFF.

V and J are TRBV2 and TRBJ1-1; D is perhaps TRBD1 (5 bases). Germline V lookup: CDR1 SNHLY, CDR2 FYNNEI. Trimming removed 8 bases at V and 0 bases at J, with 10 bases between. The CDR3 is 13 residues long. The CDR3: CASLRDVNTEAFF. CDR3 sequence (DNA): TGTGCCAGCCTTCGGGACGTGAACACTGAAGCTTTCTTT.

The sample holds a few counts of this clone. CDR3 region: CASSLGLAGTYEQYF. The CDR3 nucleotides read TGTGCCAGCAGCTTGGGCCTAGCGGGTACCTACGAGCAGTACTTC. J is TRBJ2-7 and V is TRBV5-4; 8 bases fit TRBD2. The germline V gene encodes CDR1 SGHNT and CDR2 YYREEE (reference sequence). The CDR3 consists of 15 residues. J was trimmed by 2 bases and V by 0 bases; bases with no gene match: 4.

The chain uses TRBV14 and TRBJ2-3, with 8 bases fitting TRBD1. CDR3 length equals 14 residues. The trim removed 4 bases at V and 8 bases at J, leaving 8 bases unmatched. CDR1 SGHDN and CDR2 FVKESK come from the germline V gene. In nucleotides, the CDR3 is TGTGCCAGCAGCCGGGACAGGTGGCTCGGTACGCAGTATTTT. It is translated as CASSRDRWLGTQYF.

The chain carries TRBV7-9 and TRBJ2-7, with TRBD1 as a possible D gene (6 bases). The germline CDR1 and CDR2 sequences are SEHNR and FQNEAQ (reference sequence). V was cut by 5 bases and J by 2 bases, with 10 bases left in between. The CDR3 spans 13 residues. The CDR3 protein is CASSGGQAYEQYF. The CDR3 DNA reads TGTGCCAGCAGCGGGGGACAAGCCTACGAGCAGTACTTC.